This T cell receptor (beta chain) was observed in a study of neurological immune-mediated disorders. Study outcomes and limitations: HTLV-1-associated myelopathy had the most TCR clonal expansion, while multiple sclerosis had the least, a level that fell below healthy controls.

This clonotype appeared many times. Its specificity is not known. The CDR3 loop spans 15 amino acids. V lost 0 bases to trimming and J lost 0 bases; unmatched junction nucleotides: 1. From germline, CDR1 is MNHEY and CDR2 SVGAGI. TCRdb reprocessed the 5' RACE reads via MiXCR and lists one record per CDR3 protein. The repertoire holds about 41,000 distinct CDR3 sequences, with 2% to 2.5% as singletons. Material: PBMCs. The receptor comes from a man aged 25-45 years with multiple sclerosis. V gene TRBV6-5 combines with J gene TRBJ2-7; 8 nucleotides agree with TRBD1. For the CDR3, the DNA is TGTGCCAGCAGTTACTCCGGGACAGGCTCCTACGAGCAGTACTTC. This translates into CASSYSGTGSYEQYF.